What follows are 8 T cell receptor beta chains derived from one specimen sequenced in a study of blood T cell repertoires in COVID-19. TCRdb's copy holds only in-frame clones and misses some; the assay was immunoSEQ multiplex PCR. This table holds 90,000 to 150,000 clones, roughly 87% found once. Sequenced input: peripheral blood. The receptors shown here come from an elderly man with acute or convalescent COVID-19.

The chain recombines TRBV7-3 with TRBJ2-2, with 8 bases that match TRBD2. The CDR3 is 16 amino acids. The trim removed 5 bases at V and 1 base at J, leaving 6 bases unmatched. Germline CDR1 SGHTA, CDR2 FQGTGA. CDR3 nucleotides: TGTGCCAGCAGCCCCTCACTAGCGGAGAACACCGGGGAGCTGTTTTTT. Translating gives CASSPSLAENTGELFF.

Only a few counts were recorded for this clone. This sequence joins TRBV9 and TRBJ2-3; 10 bases line up with TRBD2. J gave up 4 bases and V 4 bases, and 12 bases lay outside the gene matches. Looked up from germline, CDR1 is SGDLS and CDR2 is YYNGEE. The CDR3 is made up of 17 amino acids. The CDR3 is CASSSYPSGREADTQYF. CDR3 coding DNA: TGTGCCAGCAGCTCCTACCCTAGCGGGAGAGAGGCAGATACGCAGTATTTT.

The chain is built from TRBV5-4 and TRBJ1-2; 8 positions agree with TRBD1. CDR1 SGHNT and CDR2 YYREEE come from the germline V gene (reference sequence). This CDR3 comprises 15 residues. With 4 bases clipped from V and 4 bases from J, the junction kept 9 bases outside the gene matches. The CDR3 reads CASSKDRDRAYGYTF. The CDR3 nucleotides read TGTGCCAGCAGCAAGGACAGGGACCGAGCCTATGGCTACACCTTC.

The chain is built from TRBV14 and TRBJ2-1, with 10 bases identical to TRBD2. Germline V gives CDR1 SGHDN, CDR2 FVKESK. V was pared by 4 bases and J by 3 bases, with 9 bases of the junction left unmatched. The CDR3 contains 17 residues. This chain's CDR3 is CASSRHSGTSDYNEQFF. CDR3 DNA: TGTGCCAGCAGCCGCCACAGCGGGACTAGCGACTACAATGAGCAGTTCTTC.

This chain uses TRBV5-4 with TRBJ1-6; weak D call: TRBD1 (5 bases). The CDR3 contains 15 residues. V lost 1 base to trimming and J lost 9 bases, with 14 bases between them. In germline, CDR1 is SGHNT, CDR2 YYREEE (reference sequence). CDR3 nucleotides: TGTGCCAGCAGCTTGCCTGGCACAGGCCCTTCACCCCTCCACTTT. This codes for CASSLPGTGPSPLHF.

The chain employs TRBV4-1 and TRBJ1-2; 9 bases line up with TRBD1. The CDR3 spans 16 residues. In germline, CDR1 is MGHRA, CDR2 YSYEKL. The trim removed 4 bases at V and 2 bases at J, leaving 8 bases unmatched. The CDR3 DNA follows: TGCGCCAGCAGCCCTGAACGGGACAGGGAAAACTATGGCTACACCTTC. This codes for CASSPERDRENYGYTF.

The chain links TRBV7-3 to TRBJ2-2; no firm D call. Trimming took 5 bases from V and 6 from J, leaving 10 bases between them. The CDR3 is made up of 13 amino acids. Germline assignment: CDR1 SGHTA and CDR2 FQGTGA. This chain's CDR3 is CASSPNPAGELFF. For the CDR3, the DNA is TGTGCCAGCAGCCCAAATCCAGCCGGGGAGCTGTTTTTT.

This chain uses TRBV9 with TRBJ2-1; a possible D gene is TRBD1 (5 bases). CDR3 length: 13 amino acids. The V gene's germline CDR1 is SGDLS and CDR2 YYNGEE. The germline V and J ends were trimmed by 0 bases and 4 bases, with 5 bases remaining between them. This CDR3 is CASSVGQYNEQFF. Written as DNA, the CDR3 is TGTGCCAGCAGCGTAGGACAGTACAATGAGCAGTTCTTC.